These T cell receptor beta chains were read from a single sample in a study of T-cell reconstitution after alpha-beta-depleted transplantation in children. From the PCR reads, TCRdb called clonotypes with MiXCR, one entry per CDR3 protein. Of about 91,000 distinct CDR3 sequences in the sample, 7% to 10% were seen once. Sequencing was performed on PBMCs from the stem cell graft donor, taken from the stem cell graft. These receptors were obtained from a human donor who donated a stem cell graft to a child with congenital amegakaryocytic thrombocytopenia. CDR3s include the opening cysteine and the closing phenylalanine or tryptophan.

length: 13; V: TRBV29-1; J: TRBJ2-3; CDR3: CSASGGGTDTQYF
length: 13; V: TRBV29-1; J: TRBJ2-1; CDR3: CSVATYSYNEQFF
length: 15; V: TRBV5-6; J: TRBJ2-5; CDR3: CASSPGISGLETQYF
length: 16; V: TRBV12-3/TRBV12-4; J: TRBJ2-3; CDR3: CASSLREGPGTDTQYF
length: 15; V: TRBV9; J: TRBJ2-7; CDR3: CASSPEGDRDYEQYF
length: 13; V: TRBV7-9; J: TRBJ2-7; CDR3: CASSFDRDHEQYF
length: 12; V: TRBV12-3/TRBV12-4; J: TRBJ2-2; CDR3: CASGGDTGELFF
length: 14; V: TRBV3-1; J: TRBJ1-4; CDR3: CASTESLWDEKLFF
length: 15; V: TRBV29-1; J: TRBJ2-2; CDR3: CSVMEQGANTGELFF
length: 13; V: TRBV11-2; J: TRBJ2-3; CDR3: CASSLESRAVQYF
length: 12; V: TRBV29-1; J: TRBJ2-1; CDR3: CSGEDSYNEQFF
length: 15; V: TRBV20-1; J: TRBJ2-1; CDR3: CSAREGSGTGNEQFF
length: 16; V: TRBV12-3/TRBV12-4; J: TRBJ1-4; CDR3: CASILDRVGYNEKLFF
length: 11; V: TRBV10-3; J: TRBJ1-2; CDR3: CAIRDRYGYTF
length: 14; V: TRBV9; J: TRBJ1-6; CDR3: CASGQGSYNSPLHF
length: 15; V: TRBV15; J: TRBJ1-4; CDR3: CATSSWGQGDEKLFF
length: 12; V: TRBV20-1; J: TRBJ2-7; CDR3: CSAGDFSYEQYF
length: 16; V: TRBV28; J: TRBJ1-3; CDR3: CASSFFGQTSGNTIYF
length: 17; V: TRBV9; J: TRBJ1-5; CDR3: CASGSGTGAEGNQPQHF
length: 14; V: TRBV28; J: TRBJ2-7; CDR3: CAAAEVPPAYEQYF
length: 16; V: TRBV7-9; J: TRBJ2-7; CDR3: CASSQEWGAVSYEQYF
length: 14; V: TRBV7-2; J: TRBJ2-4; CDR3: CASSLLGSKNIQYF
length: 13; V: TRBV20-1; J: TRBJ2-3; CDR3: CSANGANTDTQYF
length: 15; V: TRBV4-1; J: TRBJ2-2; CDR3: CASSRGQANTGELFF
length: 15; V: TRBV27; J: TRBJ1-4; CDR3: CASSLYGEVNEKLFF
length: 16; V: TRBV20-1; J: TRBJ2-1; CDR3: CSATPLTSGTYNEQFF
length: 15; V: TRBV6-2/TRBV6-3; J: TRBJ2-1; CDR3: CASAEGREFGNEQFF
length: 15; V: TRBV20-1; J: TRBJ1-5; CDR3: CSARDNRGGRQPQHF
length: 14; V: TRBV18; J: TRBJ2-3; CDR3: CASSHTGSTDTQYF
length: 15; V: TRBV12-3/TRBV12-4; J: TRBJ2-1; CDR3: CASSPLSASYNEQFF
length: 15; V: TRBV20-1; J: TRBJ1-4; CDR3: CSARAPRRGGEKLFF
length: 13; V: TRBV5-1; J: TRBJ1-1; CDR3: CASSFTGNTEAFF
length: 16; V: TRBV6-2/TRBV6-3; J: TRBJ2-3; CDR3: CASSHGLAGPPDTQYF